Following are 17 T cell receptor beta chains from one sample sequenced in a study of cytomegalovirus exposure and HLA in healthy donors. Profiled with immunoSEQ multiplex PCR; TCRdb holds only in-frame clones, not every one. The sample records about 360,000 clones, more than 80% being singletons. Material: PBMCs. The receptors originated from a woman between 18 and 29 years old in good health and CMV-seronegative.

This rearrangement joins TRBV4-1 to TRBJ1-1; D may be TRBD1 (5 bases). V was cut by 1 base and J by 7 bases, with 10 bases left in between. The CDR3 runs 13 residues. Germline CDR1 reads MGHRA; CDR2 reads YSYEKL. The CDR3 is CASSQARGVEAFF. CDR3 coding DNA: TGCGCCAGCAGCCAAGCAAGGGGCGTTGAAGCTTTCTTT.

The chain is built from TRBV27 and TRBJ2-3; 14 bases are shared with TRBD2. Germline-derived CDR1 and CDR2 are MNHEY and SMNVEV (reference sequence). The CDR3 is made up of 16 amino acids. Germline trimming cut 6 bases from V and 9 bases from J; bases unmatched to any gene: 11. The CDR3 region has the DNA TGTGCCAGCAGCCGGACCGGACTAGCGGGAGGTTACACGCAGTATTTT. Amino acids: CASSRTGLAGGYTQYF.

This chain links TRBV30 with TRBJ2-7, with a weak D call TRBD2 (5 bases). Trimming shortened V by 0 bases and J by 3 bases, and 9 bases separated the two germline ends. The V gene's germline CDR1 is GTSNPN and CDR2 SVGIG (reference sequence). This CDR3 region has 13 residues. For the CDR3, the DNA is TGTGCCTGGAGTGTCGGCGGGCGCTACGAGCAGTACTTC. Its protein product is CAWSVGGRYEQYF.

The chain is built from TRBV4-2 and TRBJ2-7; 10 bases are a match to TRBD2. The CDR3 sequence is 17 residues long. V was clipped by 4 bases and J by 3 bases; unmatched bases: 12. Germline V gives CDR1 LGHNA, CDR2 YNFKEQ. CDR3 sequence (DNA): TGTGCCAGCAGCCCGTCCCCCGAGCGGGAGGGCCTCTACGAGCAGTACTTC. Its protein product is CASSPSPEREGLYEQYF.

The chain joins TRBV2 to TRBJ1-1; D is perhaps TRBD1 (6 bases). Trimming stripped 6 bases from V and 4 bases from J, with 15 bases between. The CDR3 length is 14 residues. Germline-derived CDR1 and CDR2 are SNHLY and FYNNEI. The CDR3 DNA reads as TGTGCCAGCAGGTCCCCAAGGGGGAGCACTGAAGCTTTCTTT. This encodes CASRSPRGSTEAFF.

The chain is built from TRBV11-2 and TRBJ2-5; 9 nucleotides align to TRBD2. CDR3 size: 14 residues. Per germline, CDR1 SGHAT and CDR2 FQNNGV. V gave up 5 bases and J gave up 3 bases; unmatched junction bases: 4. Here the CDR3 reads CASSPGLAEETQYF. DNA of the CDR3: TGTGCCAGCAGCCCGGGACTAGCAGAAGAGACCCAGTACTTC.

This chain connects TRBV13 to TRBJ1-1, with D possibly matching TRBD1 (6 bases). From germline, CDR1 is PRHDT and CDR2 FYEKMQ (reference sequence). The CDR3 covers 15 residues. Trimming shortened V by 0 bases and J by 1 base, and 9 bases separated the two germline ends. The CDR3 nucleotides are TGTGCCAGCAGCTTAGGAACAGGGTGGAACACTGAAGCTTTCTTT. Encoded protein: CASSLGTGWNTEAFF. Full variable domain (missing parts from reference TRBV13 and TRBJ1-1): AAGVIQSPRHLIKEKRETATLKCYPIPRHDTVYWYQQGPGQDPQFLISFYEKMQSDKGSIPDRFSAQQFSDYHSELNMSSLELGDSALYFCASSLGTGWNTEAFFGQGTRLTVV.

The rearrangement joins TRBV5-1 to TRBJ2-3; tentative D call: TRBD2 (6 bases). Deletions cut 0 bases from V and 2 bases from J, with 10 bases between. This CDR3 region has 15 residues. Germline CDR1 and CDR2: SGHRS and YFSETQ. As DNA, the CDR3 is TGCGCCAGCAGCTTGGCCGGGAGTTCCACAGATACGCAGTATTTT. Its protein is CASSLAGSSTDTQYF.

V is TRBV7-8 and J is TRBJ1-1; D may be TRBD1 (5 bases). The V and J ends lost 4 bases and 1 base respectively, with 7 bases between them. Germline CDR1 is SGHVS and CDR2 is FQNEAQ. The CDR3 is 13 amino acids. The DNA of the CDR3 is TGTGCCAGCAGCTCTGACAGGAACACTGAAGCTTTCTTT. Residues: CASSSDRNTEAFF.

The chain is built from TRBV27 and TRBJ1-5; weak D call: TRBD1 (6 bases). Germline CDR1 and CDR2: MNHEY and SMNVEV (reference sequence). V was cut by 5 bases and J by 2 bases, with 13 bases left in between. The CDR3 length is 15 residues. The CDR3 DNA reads TGTGCCAGCAGTCCGGGACAAACAGGCAATCAGCCCCAGCATTTT. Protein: CASSPGQTGNQPQHF.

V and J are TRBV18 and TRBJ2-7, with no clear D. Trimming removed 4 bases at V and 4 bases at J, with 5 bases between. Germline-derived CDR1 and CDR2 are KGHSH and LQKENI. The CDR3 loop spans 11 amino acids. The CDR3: CASSLEYEQYF. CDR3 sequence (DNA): TGTGCCAGCTCACTAGAGTACGAGCAGTACTTC.

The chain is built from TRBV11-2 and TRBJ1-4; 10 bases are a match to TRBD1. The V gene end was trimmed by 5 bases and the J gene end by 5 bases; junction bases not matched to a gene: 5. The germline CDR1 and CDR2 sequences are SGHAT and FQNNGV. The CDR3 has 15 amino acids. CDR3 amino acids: CASSPRQGANEKLFF. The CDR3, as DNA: TGTGCCAGCAGCCCGAGACAGGGGGCAAATGAAAAACTGTTTTTT.

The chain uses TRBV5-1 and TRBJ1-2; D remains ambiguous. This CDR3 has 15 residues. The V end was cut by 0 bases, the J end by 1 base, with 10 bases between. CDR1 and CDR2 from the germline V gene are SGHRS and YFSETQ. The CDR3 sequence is CASSLAPADNYGYTF. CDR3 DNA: TGCGCCAGCAGCTTGGCCCCGGCGGATAACTATGGCTACACCTTC.

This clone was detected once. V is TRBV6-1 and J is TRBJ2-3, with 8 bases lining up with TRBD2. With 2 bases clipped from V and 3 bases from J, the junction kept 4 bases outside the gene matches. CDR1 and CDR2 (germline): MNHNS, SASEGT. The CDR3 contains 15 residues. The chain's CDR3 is CASSERLAGTDTQYF. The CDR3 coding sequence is TGTGCCAGCAGTGAACGGCTAGCGGGTACAGATACGCAGTATTTT.

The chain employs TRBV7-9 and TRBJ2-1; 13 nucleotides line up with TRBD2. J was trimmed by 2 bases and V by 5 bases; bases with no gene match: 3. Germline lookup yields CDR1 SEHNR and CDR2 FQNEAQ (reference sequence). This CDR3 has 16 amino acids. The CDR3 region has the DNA TGTGCCAGCAGCCCCACTAGCGGGGGGGCCTACAATGAGCAGTTCTTC. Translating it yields CASSPTSGGAYNEQFF.

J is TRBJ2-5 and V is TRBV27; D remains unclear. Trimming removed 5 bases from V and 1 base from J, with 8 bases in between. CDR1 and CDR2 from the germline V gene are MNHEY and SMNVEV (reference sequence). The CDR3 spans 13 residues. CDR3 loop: CASSPLPQETQYF. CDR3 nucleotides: TGTGCCAGCAGTCCCCTCCCCCAAGAGACCCAGTACTTC.

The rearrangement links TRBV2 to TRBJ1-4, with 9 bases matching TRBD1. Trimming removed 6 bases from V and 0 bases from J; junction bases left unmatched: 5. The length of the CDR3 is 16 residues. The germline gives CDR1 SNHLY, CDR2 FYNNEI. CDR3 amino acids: CASREDRGSTNEKLFF. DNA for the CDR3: TGTGCCAGCAGAGAGGACAGGGGTTCAACTAATGAAAAACTGTTTTTT.